This T cell receptor beta chain was captured by sequencing in a study of shared clonotypes between healthy human individuals. Study conclusions and caveats: Richness estimates generally favored naive over memory subsets.

V was cut by 3 bases and J by 7 bases, with 12 bases left in between. The CDR3 runs to 14 residues. In germline, CDR1 is MDHEN, CDR2 SYDVKM. From CD4+ cells came CD45RA+ naive and CD45RA-negative memory subsets. With respect to this clone: Its antigen is unknown.

Sequencing used immunoSEQ multiplex PCR; TCRdb keeps in-frame clones, though not all of them. The data show roughly 2.2 million clones, approximately 93% seen once. The sample was naive CD4+ T cells from PBMCs. The subset: CD45RA+ positively selected. This sequence originates from a man between 18 and 29 years old in good health. Some clones in this sample may be carry-over from other donors' samples. The chain carries TRBV28 and TRBJ2-2; D unresolved. This CDR3 reads CASSFPLSHGELFF. DNA for the CDR3: TGTGCCAGCAGTTTTCCCCTCTCGCACGGGGAGCTGTTTTTT.